This T cell receptor (beta chain) is drawn from a study of spatial heterogeneity in lung cancer. Across the whole study: Across the raw uncorrected reads, a unique TCR and UMI combination was observed, on average, more than ten times.

This CDR3 has 13 amino acids. With 6 bases removed from V and 0 bases from J, the gap between germline ends came to 9 bases. Germline V gives CDR1 DFQATT, CDR2 SNEGSKA (reference sequence). Study findings and constraints: Intratumoral expanded alpha and beta TCR counts were found to track tumor mutation counts.

This clonotype came up a few times. The target antigen is unknown. TCRdb re-analysed the 5' RACE reads in MiXCR, keeping a single row per CDR3 protein. The sample has about 6,000 distinct CDR3 sequences; roughly a tenth are singletons. The time point: sample taken at primary tumor resection. Samples were donated by 72 untreated early-stage non-small cell lung cancer patients. Researchers sequenced whole RNA taken from tumor, nontumor lung or frozen PBMC without sorting. Sample: lung tumor tissue, taken at surgery. The source of this sequence is a female donor with early-stage non-small cell lung cancer. V usage is TRBV20-1 and J usage is TRBJ2-4; D is unclear. For the CDR3, the DNA is TGCAGTGCCCAAAAGCTAGCCAAAAACATTCAGTACTTC. Residues: CSAQKLAKNIQYF.